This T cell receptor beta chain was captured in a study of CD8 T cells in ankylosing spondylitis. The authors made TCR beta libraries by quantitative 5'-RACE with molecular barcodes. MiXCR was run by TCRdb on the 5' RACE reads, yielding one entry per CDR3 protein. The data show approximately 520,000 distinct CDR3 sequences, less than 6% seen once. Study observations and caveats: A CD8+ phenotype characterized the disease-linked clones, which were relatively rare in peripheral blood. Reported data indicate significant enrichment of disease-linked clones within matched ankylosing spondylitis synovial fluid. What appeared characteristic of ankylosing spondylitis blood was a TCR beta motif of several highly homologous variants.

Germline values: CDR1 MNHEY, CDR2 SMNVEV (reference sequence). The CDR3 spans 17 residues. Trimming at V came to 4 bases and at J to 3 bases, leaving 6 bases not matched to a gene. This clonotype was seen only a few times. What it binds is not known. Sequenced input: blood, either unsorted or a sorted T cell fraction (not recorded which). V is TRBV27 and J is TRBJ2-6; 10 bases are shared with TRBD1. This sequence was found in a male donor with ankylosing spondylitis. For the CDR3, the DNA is TGTGCCAGCAGTTCCCGGACAGGGGGAGATGGGGCCAACGTCCTGACTTTC. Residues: CASSSRTGGDGANVLTF.